Shown below are 22 T cell receptor beta chains from a single sample sequenced in a study of CD8+ T cells in alopecia areata. This sample's treatment: oral pan-JAK inhibitor, 5-10 mg twice daily. Extraction of RNA preceded its reverse transcription into cDNA, which served as the sequencing template. Method: immunoSEQ multiplex PCR; TCRdb's copy keeps in-frame clones and lacks some. The sample lists around 200,000 clones, less than 65% occurring once. Sample: CD4+ T cells sorted from blood, taken at week 4, from a patient treated with tofacitinib. The receptors shown here come from a human donor with alopecia areata.

The rearrangement uses TRBV27 and TRBJ2-1; 12 bases map to TRBD2. The V and J ends lost 5 bases and 7 bases, in that order; junction bases with no gene match: 9. The CDR3 loop spans 16 amino acids. Germline V CDR1 and CDR2: MNHEY, SMNVEV (reference sequence). The CDR3 sequence is CASSTRLAGAGNEQFF. CDR3 coding DNA: TGTGCCAGCAGTACCCGACTAGCGGGGGCGGGGAATGAGCAGTTCTTC.

V gene TRBV25-1 combines with J gene TRBJ2-1; 7 nucleotides line up with TRBD2. Looked up from germline, CDR1 is MGHDK and CDR2 is SYGVNS. V lost 3 bases to trimming and J lost 4 bases; unmatched junction nucleotides: 9. The CDR3 is 16 amino acids. The CDR3 nucleotides are TGTGCCAGCAGTGAGGCCGGGGCGGGGGTGTACAATGAGCAGTTCTTC. Protein: CASSEAGAGVYNEQFF.

The chain couples TRBV30 to TRBJ2-3; TRBD1 might be the D (6 bases). Trimming stripped 6 bases from V and 4 bases from J, with 14 bases between. The CDR3 extends over 13 amino acids. In germline, CDR1 is GTSNPN, CDR2 SVGIG (reference sequence). CDR3 coding DNA: TGTGCCTGTTCAAAGTCAGGGGCAGATACGCAGTATTTT. Amino acid sequence: CACSKSGADTQYF.

CDR3 amino acids: CASIEGLAAPSKQFF. DNA of the CDR3: TGCGCCAGCATTGAGGGACTAGCGGCCCCTAGCAAGCAGTTCTTC. The chain links TRBV5-1 to TRBJ2-1; 11 bases are a match to TRBD2. Germline V gene lookup returns CDR1 SGHRS and CDR2 YFSETQ. The CDR3 extends over 15 amino acids. After removal of 6 bases from V and 11 bases from J, the junction contained 13 bases not matched to a gene.

V is TRBV6-5 and J is TRBJ2-3; unclear D gene. Germline assignment: CDR1 MNHEY and CDR2 SVGAGI. Deletions cut 8 bases from V and 0 bases from J, with 12 bases between. The CDR3 has 14 residues. The CDR3 spells CASGVTPSTDTQYF. CDR3 in DNA: TGTGCCAGCGGCGTTACGCCTAGCACAGATACGCAGTATTTT.

The J gene is TRBJ1-5, the V gene TRBV19, with unresolved D. Germline CDR1 reads LNHDA; CDR2 reads SQIVND (reference sequence). V lost 0 bases and J 4 bases, leaving 13 bases between the germline ends. The CDR3 contains 16 residues. As DNA, the CDR3 is TGTGCCAGTAGTATAGAATCGAGGGCCGGGAATCAGCCCCAGCATTTT. Encoded protein: CASSIESRAGNQPQHF.

The chain recombines TRBV7-8 with TRBJ1-1, with D hard to call. The CDR3 loop spans 13 amino acids. Germline V lookup: CDR1 SGHVS, CDR2 FQNEAQ. V lost 2 bases and J 2 bases, leaving 6 bases between the germline ends. CDR3 sequence: CASSLISNTEAFF. CDR3 nucleotide sequence: TGTGCCAGCAGCTTAATCTCCAACACTGAAGCTTTCTTT. Drawing the rest from reference TRBV7-8 and TRBJ1-1, the complete variable domain is GAGVSQSPRYKVAKRGQDVALRCDPISGHVSLFWYQQALGQGPEFLTYFQNEAQLDKSGLPSDRFFAERPEGSVSTLKIQRTQQEDSAVYLCASSLISNTEAFFGQGTRLTVV.

This sequence joins TRBV5-1 and TRBJ2-3; 7 nucleotides agree with TRBD1. This CDR3 is built from 15 residues. Germline trimming cut 0 bases from V and 4 bases from J; bases unmatched to any gene: 5. Germline values: CDR1 SGHRS, CDR2 YFSETQ. The CDR3 region is CASSLGQGFPDTQYF. For the CDR3, the DNA is TGCGCCAGCAGCTTGGGACAGGGTTTCCCAGATACGCAGTATTTT.

This chain uses TRBV5-1 with TRBJ2-4; 8 bases fit TRBD1. Germline V gives CDR1 SGHRS, CDR2 YFSETQ. Losses at the gene ends were 4 bases for V and 7 bases for J; bases not matched to a gene: 13. The CDR3 is 16 residues long. CDR3 in amino acids: CASSLSTGAVRNIQYF. The DNA for the CDR3 is TGCGCCAGCAGCCTCTCGACAGGGGCGGTTCGGAACATTCAGTACTTC. Variable domain in full (rest from reference TRBV5-1 and TRBJ2-4): KAGVTQTPRYLIKTRGQQVTLSCSPISGHRSVSWYQQTPGQGLQFLFEYFSETQRNKGNFPGRFSGRQFSNSRSEMNVSTLELGDSALYLCASSLSTGAVRNIQYFGAGTRLSVL.

The chain employs TRBV12-5 and TRBJ2-3; D is perhaps TRBD1 (5 bases). The CDR3 consists of 14 residues. V lost 1 base, J lost 5 bases, and 10 bases lay in between. Germline CDR1 is LGHNT and CDR2 is FRNRAP. CDR3 in amino acids: CASGLGQSEDTQYF. CDR3 sequence (DNA): TGTGCTAGTGGTTTGGGACAGTCTGAAGATACGCAGTATTTT.

The chain carries TRBV9 and TRBJ1-6; TRBD1 matches at 8 bases. With 3 bases clipped from V and 6 bases from J, the junction kept 5 bases outside the gene matches. Germline lookup yields CDR1 SGDLS and CDR2 YYNGEE. The CDR3 totals 15 residues. CDR3 amino acids: CASSGQGSTNSPLHF. The CDR3 DNA is TGTGCCAGCAGCGGACAGGGGTCGACTAATTCACCCCTCCACTTT.

The gene calls are TRBV29-1 and TRBJ2-1, with 7 bases lining up with TRBD2. The CDR3 extends over 15 amino acids. Germline CDR1 is SQVTM and CDR2 is ANQGSEA. With 4 bases clipped from V and 10 bases from J, the junction kept 16 bases outside the gene matches. The chain's CDR3 is CSVASGTKVVGEQFF. The CDR3 DNA is TGCAGCGTTGCCTCCGGGACTAAGGTTGTGGGGGAGCAGTTCTTC.

The gene calls are TRBV19 and TRBJ2-3; 11 nucleotides line up with TRBD1. CDR1 is LNHDA and CDR2 is SQIVND in the germline V gene (reference sequence). V lost 7 bases to trimming and J lost 4 bases; unmatched junction nucleotides: 7. This CDR3 is built from 15 residues. CDR3 sequence reads: CASTPDRGRADTQYF. In DNA, the CDR3 is TGTGCCAGTACTCCGGACAGGGGGCGGGCAGATACGCAGTATTTT.

J is TRBJ2-4 and V is TRBV5-6; D is tentatively TRBD1 or TRBD2 (5 bases each). The V end lost 6 bases, the J end lost 13 bases, and 17 bases lay between the germline ends. Germline values: CDR1 SGHDT, CDR2 YYEEEE. The CDR3 is made up of 12 amino acids. The CDR3 DNA reads TGTGCCAGCACCATGGGGACGGCTCAACAGTACTTC. It translates to CASTMGTAQQYF.

This clone occurred a few times. V usage is TRBV7-2 and J usage is TRBJ1-4, with D maybe TRBD1 (6 bases). The CDR3 consists of 16 residues. Germline CDR1 and CDR2: SGHTA and FQGNSA. Trimming shortened V by 1 base and J by 4 bases, and 13 bases separated the two germline ends. The CDR3 is CASSLGGARNNEKLFF. Written as DNA, the CDR3 is TGTGCCAGCAGCTTAGGGGGGGCGCGGAATAATGAAAAACTGTTTTTT.

V and J are TRBV7-9 and TRBJ1-3, with D unresolved. V was clipped by 6 bases and J by 0 bases, with 9 bases between them. This CDR3 is 14 amino acids long. Germline assignment: CDR1 SEHNR and CDR2 FQNEAQ (reference sequence). CDR3: CASSPGSSGNTIYF. Here the CDR3 DNA reads TGTGCCAGCAGTCCCGGGAGCTCTGGAAACACCATATATTTT.

The V gene is TRBV4-1, the J gene TRBJ1-6; D call uncertain. V gave up 4 bases and J gave up 7 bases, with 11 bases separating them. The length of the CDR3 is 14 residues. The germline V gene encodes CDR1 MGHRA and CDR2 YSYEKL. The CDR3 DNA sequence: TGCGCCAGCAGCCTCCAGGCCCCGAATTCACCCCTCCACTTT. This encodes CASSLQAPNSPLHF.

The genes are TRBV6-6 and TRBJ2-7; D remains ambiguous. The CDR3 loop spans 13 amino acids. Trimming took 6 bases from V and 3 from J, leaving 12 bases between them. CDR1 is MNHNY and CDR2 is SVGAGI in the germline V gene (reference sequence). The CDR3 DNA reads as TGTGCCAGCAGCGGATCGCACATCTACGAGCAGTACTTC. It codes for CASSGSHIYEQYF.

The table lists this clone with a few counts. V usage is TRBV6-5 and J usage is TRBJ1-2; no clear D gene. The CDR3 covers 13 residues. With 4 bases removed from V and 5 bases from J, the gap between germline ends came to 11 bases. Germline lookup yields CDR1 MNHEY and CDR2 SVGAGI. This CDR3 is CASSSSALYGYTF. The CDR3 DNA sequence: TGTGCCAGCAGTTCCTCGGCCCTATATGGCTACACCTTC.

With respect to this clone: One junction end disagrees with the germline gene, perhaps due to a read error. V is TRBV9 and J is TRBJ2-3, with D maybe TRBD2 (5 bases). This CDR3 is 11 amino acids long. CDR1 SGDLS and CDR2 YYNGEE come from the germline V gene. CDR3 coding DNA: TGTGCCAGCAGCGTAGTCGGGGAGCCGGATTTT. It codes for CASSVVGEPDF.

The chain combines TRBV4-3 with TRBJ1-1; D not certain. Germline lookup yields CDR1 LGHNA and CDR2 YSLEER. V gave up 0 bases and J gave up 6 bases, with 20 bases separating them. The CDR3 sequence is 17 residues long. The CDR3 nucleotides read TGCGCCAGCAGCCAAGATCCAGTTCGTGCCTTAGAGTCTGAAGCTTTCTTT. Protein: CASSQDPVRALESEAFF.

The rearrangement links TRBV29-1 to TRBJ2-5, with D maybe TRBD2 (5 bases). With 8 bases removed from V and 0 bases from J, the gap between germline ends came to 25 bases. Germline V lookup: CDR1 SQVTM, CDR2 ANQGSEA. CDR3 length: 17 residues. In DNA, the CDR3 is TGCAGCCCTAGCCGGGCTCGATTAGCCAACTACCAAGAGACCCAGTACTTC. Translation gives CSPSRARLANYQETQYF.